Here is one T cell receptor (beta chain) with its context. Its antigen remains unknown. The table came from immunoSEQ multiplex PCR; TCRdb's copy has only in-frame clones and leaves some out. The data contain some 12,000 clones, about 78% of them singletons. The length of the CDR3 is 13 residues. Deletions cut 4 bases from V and 2 bases from J, with 6 bases between. Per germline, CDR1 SGHTA and CDR2 FQGNSA. Samples were taken several times over chemoradiotherapy. This sample is part of a study of chemoradiotherapy in HPV16-positive cancers. Overall study results and limits: Non-HPV-specific T cells did not expand in tumors during treatment, whereas candidate HPV-specific clones and E7-related motifs did. In HPV16-positive patients, HPV-responsive T-cell expansion tracked better recurrence-free survival.

Sample collection was performed from a patient who underwent chemoradiotherapy. The genes are TRBV7-2 and TRBJ1-5; tentative D call: TRBD1 (5 bases). This clonotype was obtained from a human donor with HPV-associated anogenital cancer. Written as DNA, the CDR3 is TGTGCCAGCAGCTGGGACGGCAATCAGCCCCAGCATTTT. As protein: CASSWDGNQPQHF.